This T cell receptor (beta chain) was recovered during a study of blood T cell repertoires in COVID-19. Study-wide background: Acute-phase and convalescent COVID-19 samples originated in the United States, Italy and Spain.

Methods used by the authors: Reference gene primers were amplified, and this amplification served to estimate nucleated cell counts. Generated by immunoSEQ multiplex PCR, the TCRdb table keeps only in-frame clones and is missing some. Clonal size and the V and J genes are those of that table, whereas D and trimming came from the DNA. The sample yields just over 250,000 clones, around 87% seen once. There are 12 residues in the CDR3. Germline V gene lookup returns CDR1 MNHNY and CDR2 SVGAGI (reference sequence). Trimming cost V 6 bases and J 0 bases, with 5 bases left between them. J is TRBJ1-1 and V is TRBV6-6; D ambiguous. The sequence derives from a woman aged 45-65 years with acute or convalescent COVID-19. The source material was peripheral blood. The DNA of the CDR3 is TGTGCCAGCAGGCTAGTGAACACTGAAGCTTTCTTT. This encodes CASRLVNTEAFF.